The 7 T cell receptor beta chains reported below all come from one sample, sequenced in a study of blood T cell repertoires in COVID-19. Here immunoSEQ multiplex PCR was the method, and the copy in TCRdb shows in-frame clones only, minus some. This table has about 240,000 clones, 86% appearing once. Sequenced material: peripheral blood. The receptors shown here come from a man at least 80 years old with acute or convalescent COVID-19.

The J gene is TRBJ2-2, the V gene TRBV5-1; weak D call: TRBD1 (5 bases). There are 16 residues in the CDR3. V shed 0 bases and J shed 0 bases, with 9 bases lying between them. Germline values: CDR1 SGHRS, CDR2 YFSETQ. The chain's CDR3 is CASSLEGRTNTGELFF. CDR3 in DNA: TGCGCCAGCAGCTTGGAGGGGCGCACGAACACCGGGGAGCTGTTTTTT.

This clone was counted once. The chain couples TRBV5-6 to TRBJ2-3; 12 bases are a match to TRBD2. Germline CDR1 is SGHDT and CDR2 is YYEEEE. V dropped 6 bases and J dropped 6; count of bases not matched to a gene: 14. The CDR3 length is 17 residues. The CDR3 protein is CASISTVEGLAGDTQYF. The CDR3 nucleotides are TGTGCCAGCATTTCGACAGTCGAGGGACTAGCGGGCGATACGCAGTATTTT.

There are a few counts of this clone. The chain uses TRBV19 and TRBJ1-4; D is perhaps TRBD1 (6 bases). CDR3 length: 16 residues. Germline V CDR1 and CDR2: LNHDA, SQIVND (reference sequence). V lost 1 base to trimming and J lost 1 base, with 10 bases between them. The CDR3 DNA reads TGTGCCAGTAGTATAGGTGACAGGTTAACTAATGAAAAACTGTTTTTT. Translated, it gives CASSIGDRLTNEKLFF.

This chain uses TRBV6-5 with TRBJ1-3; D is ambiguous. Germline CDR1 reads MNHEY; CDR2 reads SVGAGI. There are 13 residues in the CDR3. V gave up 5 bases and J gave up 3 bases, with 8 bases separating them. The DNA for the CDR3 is TGTGCCAGCAGTCCCACCGGTGGAAACACCATATATTTT. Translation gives CASSPTGGNTIYF.

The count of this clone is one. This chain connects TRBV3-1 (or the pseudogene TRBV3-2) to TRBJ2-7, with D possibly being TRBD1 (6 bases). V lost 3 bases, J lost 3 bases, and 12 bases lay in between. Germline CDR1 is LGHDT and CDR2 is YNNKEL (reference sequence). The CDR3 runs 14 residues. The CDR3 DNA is TGTGCCAGCAGCCACTCCGGACAGTACTACGAGCAGTACTTC. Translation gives CASSHSGQYYEQYF.

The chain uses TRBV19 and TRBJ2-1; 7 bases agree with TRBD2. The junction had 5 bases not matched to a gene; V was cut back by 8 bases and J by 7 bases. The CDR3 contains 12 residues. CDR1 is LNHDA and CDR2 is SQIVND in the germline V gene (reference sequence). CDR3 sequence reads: CASGRERNEQFF. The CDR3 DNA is TGTGCCAGTGGGCGGGAGAGGAATGAGCAGTTCTTC.

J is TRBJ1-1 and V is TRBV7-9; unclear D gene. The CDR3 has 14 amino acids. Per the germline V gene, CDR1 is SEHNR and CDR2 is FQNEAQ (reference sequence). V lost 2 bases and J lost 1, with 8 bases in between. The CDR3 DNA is TGTGCCAGCAGCTTAATCAAACAGAACACTGAAGCTTTCTTT. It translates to CASSLIKQNTEAFF.